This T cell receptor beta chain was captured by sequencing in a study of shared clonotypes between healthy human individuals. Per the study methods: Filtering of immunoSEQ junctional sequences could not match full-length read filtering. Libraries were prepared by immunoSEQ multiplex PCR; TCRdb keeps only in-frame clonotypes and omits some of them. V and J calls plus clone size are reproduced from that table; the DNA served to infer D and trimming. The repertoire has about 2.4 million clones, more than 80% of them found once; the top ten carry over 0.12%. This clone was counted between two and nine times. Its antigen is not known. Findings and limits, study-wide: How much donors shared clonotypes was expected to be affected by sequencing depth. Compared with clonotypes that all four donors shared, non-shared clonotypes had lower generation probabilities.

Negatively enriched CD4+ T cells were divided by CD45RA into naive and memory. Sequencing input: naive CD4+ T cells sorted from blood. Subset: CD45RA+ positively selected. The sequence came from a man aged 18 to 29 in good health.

Here the CDR3 reads CASSLQIHEQYF. The CDR3 nucleotides are TGTGCCAGCAGTCTACAGATCCACGAGCAGTACTTC. The genes are TRBV2 and TRBJ2-7; unclear D gene. Germline V gives CDR1 SNHLY, CDR2 FYNNEI. Trimming took off 5 bases at V and 5 bases at J, with 10 bases between the two ends. The CDR3 is 12 amino acids. The full variable domain, in which reference TRBV2 and TRBJ2-7 provide the parts outside the CDR3, is EPEVTQTPSHQVTQMGQEVILRCVPISNHLYFYWYRQILGQKVEFLVSFYNNEISEKSEIFDDQFSVERPDGSNFTLKIRSTKLEDSAMYFCASSLQIHEQYFGPGTRLTVT.